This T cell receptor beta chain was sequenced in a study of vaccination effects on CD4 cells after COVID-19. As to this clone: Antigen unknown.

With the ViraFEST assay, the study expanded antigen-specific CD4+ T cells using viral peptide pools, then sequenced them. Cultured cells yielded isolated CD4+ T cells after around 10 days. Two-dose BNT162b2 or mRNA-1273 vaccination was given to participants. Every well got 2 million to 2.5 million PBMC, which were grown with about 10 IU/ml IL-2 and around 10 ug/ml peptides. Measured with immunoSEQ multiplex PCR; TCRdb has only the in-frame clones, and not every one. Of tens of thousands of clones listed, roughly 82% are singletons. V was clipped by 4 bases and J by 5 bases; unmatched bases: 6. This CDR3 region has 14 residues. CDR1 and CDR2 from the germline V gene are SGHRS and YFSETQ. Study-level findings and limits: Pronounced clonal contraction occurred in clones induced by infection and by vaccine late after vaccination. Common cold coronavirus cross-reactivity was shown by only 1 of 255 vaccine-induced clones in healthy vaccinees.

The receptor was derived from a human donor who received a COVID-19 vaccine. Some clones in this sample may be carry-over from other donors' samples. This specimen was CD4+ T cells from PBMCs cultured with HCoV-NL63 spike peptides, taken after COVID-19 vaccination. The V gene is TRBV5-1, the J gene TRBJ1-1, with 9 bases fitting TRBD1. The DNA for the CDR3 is TGCGCCAGCAGCATACAGGGGGCGCGGACTGAAGCTTTCTTT. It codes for CASSIQGARTEAFF.